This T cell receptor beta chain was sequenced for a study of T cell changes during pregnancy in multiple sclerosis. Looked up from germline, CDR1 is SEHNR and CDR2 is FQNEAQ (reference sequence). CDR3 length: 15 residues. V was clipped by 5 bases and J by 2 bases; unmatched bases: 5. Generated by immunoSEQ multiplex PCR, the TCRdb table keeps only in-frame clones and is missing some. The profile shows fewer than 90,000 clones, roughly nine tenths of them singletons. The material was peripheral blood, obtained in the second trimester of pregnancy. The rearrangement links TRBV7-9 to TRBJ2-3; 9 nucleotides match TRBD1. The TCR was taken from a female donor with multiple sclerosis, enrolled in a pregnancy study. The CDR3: CASSPGQGATDTQYF. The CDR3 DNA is TGTGCCAGCAGCCCGGGACAGGGCGCCACAGATACGCAGTATTTT.